Ten or more counts support the clone carrying this T cell receptor beta chain. Its antigen is unidentified. Every diagnosis used clinical symptoms, serum thyroxine and TRAb, thyroid ultrasound and orbital computed tomography. These data belong to a study of T cells in Graves' hyperthyroidism and ophthalmopathy. Study as a whole: Sampling of peripheral blood happened at initial diagnosis, prior to any treatment.

Using RNA transcripts as the source, TCR beta CDR3 regions were amplified. First-round RT-PCR targeting the TCR CDR3 was performed with the HTBI primer set. TCRdb re-called the multiplex PCR reads through MiXCR, storing one row per CDR3 protein. Here the sample spans 350,000 or so distinct CDR3 sequences, around 23% being singletons. Study results and limitations: Blood held most thyroid clonotypes expanded above 0.001 frequency. The authors' 13 V-J model separated ophthalmopathy from stable hyperthyroidism.

This CDR3 region has 13 residues. CDR1 is SGDLS, CDR2 YYNGEE, per germline. Trimming left V 7 bases short and J 4 bases short, with 14 bases between. The V gene is TRBV9, the J gene TRBJ2-5, with D possibly matching TRBD2 (5 bases). Sequencing used blood. This sequence was found in a woman aged 45-59 years with Graves' hyperthyroidism. CDR3 in DNA: TGTGCCAGCTCCAGAGAGGGTTTAGAGACCCAGTACTTC. Encoded protein: CASSREGLETQYF.